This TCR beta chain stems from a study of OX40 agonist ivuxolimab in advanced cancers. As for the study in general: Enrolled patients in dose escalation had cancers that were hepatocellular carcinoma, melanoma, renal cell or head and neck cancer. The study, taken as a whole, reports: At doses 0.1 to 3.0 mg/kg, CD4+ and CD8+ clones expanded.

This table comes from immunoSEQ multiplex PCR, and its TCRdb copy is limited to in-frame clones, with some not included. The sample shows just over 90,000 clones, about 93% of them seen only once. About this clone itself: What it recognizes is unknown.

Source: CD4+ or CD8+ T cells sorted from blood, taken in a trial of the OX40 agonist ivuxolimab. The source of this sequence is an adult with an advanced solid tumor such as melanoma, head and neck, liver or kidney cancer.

The CDR3 loop reads CASSPRDRLTDTQYF. Written as DNA, the CDR3 is TGTGCCAGCAGCCCTAGGGACAGGCTCACAGATACGCAGTATTTT. The chain carries TRBV7-9 and TRBJ2-3; 8 bases align to TRBD1. CDR1 and CDR2 (germline): SEHNR, FQNEAQ (reference sequence). CDR3 size: 15 residues. V lost 5 bases, J lost 2 bases, and 6 bases stayed unmatched. The entire variable domain, with the rest obtained from reference TRBV7-9 and TRBJ2-3, is as follows: DTGVSQNPRHKITKRGQNVTFRCDPISEHNRLYWYRQTLGQGPEFLTYFQNEAQLEKSRLLSDRFSAERPKGSFSTLEIQRTEQGDSAMYLCASSPRDRLTDTQYFGPGTRLTVL.